This T cell receptor beta chain is drawn from a study of blood T cell repertoires in COVID-19. Across the study: COVID-19 samples collected from the United States, Italy and Spain covered acute and convalescent phases.

V lost 4 bases to trimming and J lost 1 base, with 7 bases between them. This CDR3 has 13 amino acids. In germline, CDR1 is MDHEN, CDR2 SYDVKM. Per the authors' pipeline: Nucleated cell counts were estimated from reference gene primer amplification. TCRdb's copy holds only in-frame clones and misses some; the assay was immunoSEQ multiplex PCR. V, J and clone size are those of that table, while D and trimming were read from the DNA. Here the sample spans approximately 100,000 clones, approximately 92% being singletons. Material for sequencing was peripheral blood. J is TRBJ1-2 and V is TRBV28; D possibly corresponds to TRBD1 (6 bases). The TCR sequence derives from a woman older than 75 with acute or convalescent COVID-19. The CDR3 reads CASSYRDNYGYTF. DNA of the CDR3: TGTGCCAGCAGTTACAGGGATAACTATGGCTACACCTTC.